These 5 T cell receptor beta chains came from one sample sequenced in a study of Ad26.COV2.S vaccination and SARS-CoV-2 variants. Described treatment: over 15 received Ad26.COV2.S at low or high dose, single or two shots; several received placebo; per-sample allocation not given. Sampling took place 63 days after the first vaccine or placebo injection. Here immunoSEQ multiplex PCR was the method, and the copy in TCRdb shows in-frame clones only, minus some. The profile shows 400,000 to 450,000 clones, less than 95% of them singletons. The starting material was peripheral blood, obtained in a trial of Ad26.COV2.S vaccine versus placebo. Receptors were obtained from a person between 18 and 60 years old who received the Ad26.COV2.S COVID-19 vaccine or a placebo.

The chain couples TRBV5-6 to TRBJ1-5, with 8 positions matching TRBD1. Per the germline V gene, CDR1 is SGHDT and CDR2 is YYEEEE. With V trimmed by 4 bases and J by 4 bases, 7 bases remained unmatched. The CDR3 runs to 15 residues. The chain's CDR3 is CASSPGQGRNQPQHF. The DNA for the CDR3 is TGTGCCAGCAGCCCCGGACAGGGAAGGAATCAGCCCCAGCATTTT.

This chain connects TRBV2 to TRBJ1-1; D unclear. This CDR3 spans 11 amino acids. CDR1 and CDR2 from the germline V gene are SNHLY and FYNNEI. The V end lost 8 bases, the J end lost 1 base, and 5 bases lay between the germline ends. The CDR3 DNA sequence: TGTGCCAGCGTATGGAACACTGAAGCTTTCTTT. Translated: CASVWNTEAFF.

The chain carries TRBV2 and TRBJ2-3; 11 bases line up with TRBD2. The germline gives CDR1 SNHLY, CDR2 FYNNEI. J lost 0 bases, V lost 9 bases, and 2 bases had no gene match. This CDR3 region has 14 residues. In DNA, the CDR3 is TGTGCCAGTGGGACTAGCGGTAGCACAGATACGCAGTATTTT. It encodes CASGTSGSTDTQYF.

The gene calls are TRBV5-1 and TRBJ2-1, with D possibly TRBD1 on 5 matching bases. CDR1 and CDR2 (germline): SGHRS, YFSETQ. This CDR3 has 12 amino acids. V gave up 0 bases and J gave up 10 bases, with 8 bases separating them. Here the CDR3 reads CASSLETEEQFF. CDR3 in DNA: TGCGCCAGCAGCTTGGAGACAGAGGAGCAGTTCTTC.

This clone was counted between two and nine times. The rearrangement joins TRBV12-3 or TRBV12-4 to TRBJ2-6; D call uncertain. Trimming shortened V by 4 bases and J by 0 bases, and 1 base separated the two germline ends. CDR3 size: 13 residues. The chain's CDR3 is CASSSSGANVLTF. The CDR3 region has the DNA TGTGCCAGCAGTTCCTCTGGGGCCAACGTCCTGACTTTC.